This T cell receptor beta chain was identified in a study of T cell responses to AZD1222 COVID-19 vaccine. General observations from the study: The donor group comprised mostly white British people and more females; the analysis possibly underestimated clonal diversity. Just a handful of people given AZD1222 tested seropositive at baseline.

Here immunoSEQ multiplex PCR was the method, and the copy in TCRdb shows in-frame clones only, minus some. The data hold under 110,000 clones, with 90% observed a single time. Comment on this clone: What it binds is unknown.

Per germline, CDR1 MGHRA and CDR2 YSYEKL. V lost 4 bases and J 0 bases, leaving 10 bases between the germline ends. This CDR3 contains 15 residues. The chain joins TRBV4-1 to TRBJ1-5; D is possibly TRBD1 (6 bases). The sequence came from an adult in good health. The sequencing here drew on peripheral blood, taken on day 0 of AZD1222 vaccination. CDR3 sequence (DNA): TGCGCCAGCAGCCTCACGGACAGTAGCAATCAGCCCCAGCATTTT. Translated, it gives CASSLTDSSNQPQHF.